Listed here are 5 T cell receptor beta chains from one sample, sequenced in a study of blood T cell repertoires in COVID-19. Sequencing was performed with immunoSEQ multiplex PCR; in TCRdb, only in-frame clones are kept and a portion is missing. The repertoire holds 86,000 or so clones, with approximately 82% as singletons. The sequencing sample was made of peripheral blood. Receptor source: a woman older than 75 with acute or convalescent COVID-19.

The rearrangement uses TRBV28 and TRBJ2-1, with D tentatively TRBD2 (7 bases). The V gene's germline CDR1 is MDHEN and CDR2 SYDVKM. There are 18 residues in the CDR3. V shed 9 bases and J shed 3 bases, with 27 bases lying between them. CDR3 nucleotide sequence: TGTGCCAGTCAGAGGTGGGGGGGGCGGGATAAGGACTACAATGAGCAGTTCTTC. Translation: CASQRWGGRDKDYNEQFF.

The rearrangement joins TRBV10-3 to TRBJ2-2, with 9 nucleotides matching TRBD1. V lost 7 bases to trimming and J lost 7 bases; unmatched junction nucleotides: 7. CDR1 and CDR2 from the germline V gene are ENHRY and SYGVKD. This CDR3 has 14 amino acids. CDR3 amino acids: CAITITGGGGELFF. As DNA, the CDR3 is TGTGCCATCACTATAACAGGGGGCGGCGGGGAGCTGTTTTTT.

This chain connects TRBV19 to TRBJ2-3; 7 bases map to TRBD1. The germline gives CDR1 LNHDA, CDR2 SQIVND (reference sequence). This CDR3 is built from 14 residues. V lost 5 bases to trimming and J lost 6 bases; unmatched junction nucleotides: 8. CDR3 in DNA: TGTGCCAGTAGTGGTCAGGGGGTAGAGGATACGCAGTATTTT. This sequence encodes CASSGQGVEDTQYF.

The rearrangement joins TRBV19 to TRBJ2-5; unclear D gene. The CDR3 runs 13 residues. The V end lost 8 bases, the J end lost 5 bases, and 15 bases lay between the germline ends. Germline values: CDR1 LNHDA, CDR2 SQIVND (reference sequence). The CDR3 region is CASCRIAGETQYF. The CDR3 bases are TGTGCCAGTTGTAGAATAGCCGGCGAGACCCAGTACTTC.

This clone has a single count. This sequence joins TRBV4-2 and TRBJ1-3; D may be TRBD1 (6 bases). The CDR3 covers 16 residues. V was shortened by 2 bases and J by 0 bases, with 11 bases between the two germline ends. Germline V CDR1 and CDR2: LGHNA, YNFKEQ. CDR3 residues: CASSQPGQTSGNTIYF. The CDR3 DNA follows: TGTGCCAGCAGCCAACCAGGACAGACCTCTGGAAACACCATATATTTT.